The following is a TCR beta chain sequence with its context. Its antigen is still unknown. PCR was performed using 60 Vbeta and 13 Jbeta primers. Assay used: immunoSEQ multiplex PCR; TCRdb lists only in-frame clones, some missing. The table shows about 150,000 clones, with 55% to 75% occurring only once. This record comes from a study of cytomegalovirus exposure and HLA in healthy donors. Study findings and constraints: One variant, a missense change in DCLRE1C, was linked in a later analysis to TCR beta V- and J-gene trimming. TCR beta sequences reportedly predicted the HLA-A and HLA-B alleles of most subjects accurately. Earlier analysis found most TCR beta V segments productive about 87% or about 30% of the time. In a later analysis, CMV-associated beta chains were mostly HLA-associated, it appeared.

The CDR3 consists of 15 residues. V trimming: 6 bases; J trimming: 3 bases; junction bases outside the gene matches: 7. Germline V gene sequence: CDR1 MDHEN, CDR2 SYDVKM. The rearrangement links TRBV28 to TRBJ2-7, with 11 bases fitting TRBD1. This sequence was found in a woman aged 60 to 75 in good health and CMV-seropositive. Sequencing was done on a sample of PBMCs. DNA of the CDR3: TGTGCCAGCAGCCGAGGGACAGGGGGTGTCTACGAGCAGTACTTC. It is translated as CASSRGTGGVYEQYF. Drawing the rest from reference TRBV28 and TRBJ2-7, the complete variable domain is DVKVTQSSRYLVKRTGEKVFLECVQDMDHENMFWYRQDPGLGLRLIYFSYDVKMKEKGDIPEGYSVSREKKERFSLILESASTNQTSMYLCASSRGTGGVYEQYFGPGTRLTVT.